This TCR beta chain was captured in a study of T cell changes during pregnancy in multiple sclerosis. Per the germline V gene, CDR1 is SQVTM and CDR2 is ANQGSEA. The V end was cut by 6 bases, the J end by 2 bases, with 13 bases between. This CDR3 spans 14 amino acids. Produced via immunoSEQ multiplex PCR; TCRdb's table is partial and in-frame only. The table lists fewer than 15,000 clones, almost 90% of them singletons. The specimen was CD8+ T cells from peripheral blood mononuclear cells, collected in the first trimester of pregnancy. The gene calls are TRBV29-1 and TRBJ2-2, with D maybe TRBD1 (6 bases). This TCR was sampled from a female donor with multiple sclerosis, enrolled in a pregnancy study. The CDR3 protein is CSVPGVGNTGELFF. The CDR3 DNA reads as TGCAGCGTCCCAGGGGTCGGCAACACCGGGGAGCTGTTTTTT.